This T cell receptor (beta chain) originates from a study of T cell repertoires in cytomegalovirus infection. Findings of the study overall: Of the TCR beta families, the public ones yielded a cumulative frequency that identified carriers of CMV plus the relevant HLA.

This clonotype was seen a handful of times. Antigen unknown. TCRdb re-called the reads with MiXCR, one entry per CDR3 protein. The top ten hold 20% to 30% of the sample, which has roughly 180,000 distinct CDR3 sequences, about 20% seen once. Germline values: CDR1 MNHEY, CDR2 SVGEGT. CDR3 size: 14 residues. Trimming left V 5 bases short and J 2 bases short, with 10 bases between. This TCR was sampled from a human donor in good health (CMV status not recorded). Some clones in this sample may be carry-over from other donors' samples. The V call is TRBV6-2 or TRBV6-3, the J call TRBJ2-1; perhaps TRBD2 as D (5 bases). The material was CD8+ T cells from cultured PBMCs, obtained from culture after CMV antigen stimulation. The CDR3 bases are TGTGCCAGCAGTCTGGGAGACACCTACAATGAGCAGTTCTTC. Encoded protein: CASSLGDTYNEQFF.